These T cell receptor beta chains were read from a single sample in a study of control samples from healthy donors and cancer patients. Assay: immunoSEQ multiplex PCR; the TCRdb copy retains only in-frame clones and omits some. The table shows approximately 66,000 clones, with around 90% occurring only once. The sample consisted of PBMCs. Every receptor here comes from a man in his fifties or sixties with colorectal cancer. CDR3s include the opening cysteine and the closing phenylalanine or tryptophan. The D gene is left open where the match is weak. The size of a clone is reported for some rows only, either as once, few or many, or as a class for expanded clones.

D gene | clone size | J gene | V gene | CDR3 DNA | CDR3 protein
. | . | TRBJ1-3 | TRBV12-3/TRBV12-4 | TGTGCCAGCAGTTTTTACAGTGGAAACACCATATATTTT | CASSFYSGNTIYF
. | . | TRBJ1-3 | TRBV19 | TGTGCCAGTTCGGACCGATACTCTGGAAACACCATATATTTT | CASSDRYSGNTIYF
. | . | TRBJ2-1 | TRBV18 | TGTGCCAGCTCACCACGCCGAAATGAGCAGTTCTTC | CASSPRRNEQFF
TRBD1 | . | TRBJ1-3 | TRBV5-5 | TGTGCCAGCAGCGCCCTGGGACAGGGAAACACCATATATTTT | CASSALGQGNTIYF
. | once | TRBJ2-3 | TRBV11-2 | TGTGCCAGCAGCCGACAGCCCAGGGGCTCCACAGATACGCAGTATTTT | CASSRQPRGSTDTQYF
. | . | TRBJ2-4 | TRBV5-1 | TGCGCCAGCAGCTTGGAGGCAGGGATAGCCAAAAACATTCAGTACTTC | CASSLEAGIAKNIQYF
. | . | TRBJ2-7 | TRBV19 | TGTGCCAGCGGACCTCCAGGGTCCTACGAGCAGTACTTC | CASGPPGSYEQYF
. | . | TRBJ1-6 | TRBV5-1 | TGCGCCAGCAGCCCGGGACACAATAATTCACCCCTCCACTTT | CASSPGHNNSPLHF
. | . | TRBJ2-3 | TRBV27 | TGTGCCAGCAGTTTCGGGGGAGATACGCAGTATTTT | CASSFGGDTQYF
. | . | TRBJ2-7 | TRBV28 | TGTGCCAGCAGTTCCCTCGACGAGCAGTACTTC | CASSSLDEQYF
. | . | TRBJ2-1 | TRBV28 | TGTGCCAGCAGTCCTCGACTACCCTTTTCCAATGAGCAGTTCTTC | CASSPRLPFSNEQFF
. | once | TRBJ1-2 | TRBV3-1/TRBV3-2 | TGTGCCAGCAGCCACCAATACGGCCAGCACTATGGCTACACCTTC | CASSHQYGQHYGYTF
. | . | TRBJ2-7 | TRBV6-6 | TGTGCCAGCAATGAGAAGGGAGAGCAGTACTTC | CASNEKGEQYF
. | . | TRBJ2-1 | TRBV27 | TGTGCCAGCAGTTTAACGTCTAGCCCCTACAATGAGCAGTTCTTC | CASSLTSSPYNEQFF
. | . | TRBJ1-5 | TRBV19 | TGTGCCAGTAGTATAAGCAGGGCTCAGCCCCAGCATTTT | CASSISRAQPQHF
. | . | TRBJ1-6 | TRBV4-1 | TGCGCCAGCAGCCAAGATTTGACAGTGGCTAATTCACCCCTCCACTTT | CASSQDLTVANSPLHF
. | . | TRBJ2-3 | TRBV12-3/TRBV12-4 | TGTGCCAGCGGGGGGGGGCTTCGGAATACGCAGTATTTT | CASGGGLRNTQYF
. | . | TRBJ2-2 | TRBV28 | TGTGCCAGCAGGGGGGTATTATCCAACACCGGGGAGCTGTTTTTT | CASRGVLSNTGELFF
. | . | TRBJ2-5 | TRBV7-9 | TGTGCCAGCAGCTTACACACCGAGACCCAGTACTTC | CASSLHTETQYF
. | . | TRBJ2-1 | TRBV4-1 | TGCGCCAGCAGCCAAGAGCCGCCTACCTCCTACAATGAGCAGTTCTTC | CASSQEPPTSYNEQFF
TRBD1 | few | TRBJ1-5 | TRBV19 | TGTGCCAGTAGTCCCCAACAGGGGAATCAGCCCCAGCATTTT | CASSPQQGNQPQHF
. | . | TRBJ2-2 | TRBV7-3 | TGTGCCAGCAGCTTACGAGGGGGACCTGCCGGGGAGCTGTTTTTT | CASSLRGGPAGELFF
TRBD1 | . | TRBJ1-2 | TRBV2 | TGTGCCAGCATCCCCGGGACAGGGCTATATGGCTACACCTTC | CASIPGTGLYGYTF
. | . | TRBJ1-5 | TRBV30 | TGTGCCTGGAGTCTCCGACAGGGCAATCAGCCCCAGCATTTT | CAWSLRQGNQPQHF
. | . | TRBJ1-2 | TRBV12-3/TRBV12-4 | TGTGCCAGCAGTGGACAGAACTATGGCTACACCTTC | CASSGQNYGYTF
. | . | TRBJ1-1 | TRBV7-9 | TGTGCCAGCAGTCCTGGGTCTTACACTGAAGCTTTCTTT | CASSPGSYTEAFF
TRBD2 | . | TRBJ2-7 | TRBV19 | TGTGCCAGTAGTACTGGCGGGGGCTACGAGCAGTACTTC | CASSTGGGYEQYF
. | . | TRBJ2-3 | TRBV11-3 | TGTGCCAGCAGCATAAAGACAGATACGCAGTATTTT | CASSIKTDTQYF
. | . | TRBJ1-4 | TRBV6-2/TRBV6-3 | TGTGCCAGCAGTTACTCAGGTGAAAAACTGTTTTTT | CASSYSGEKLFF